This T cell receptor (beta chain) was recorded in a study of T-cell memory formation after mild COVID-19. Overall study context: Clusters of TCRs were largely donor specific.

5'RACE with constant-segment primers yielded barcoded, UMI-tagged TCR alpha and TCR beta cDNA libraries. Via MiXCR, TCRdb re-called the 5' RACE reads, giving one row per CDR3 protein. Among tens of thousands of distinct CDR3 sequences listed, over 15% were seen once. This CDR3 has 14 amino acids. The V and J ends lost 5 bases and 1 base respectively, with 13 bases between them. Germline-derived CDR1 and CDR2 are SGHRS and YFSETQ. Sample: PBMCs or a T cell subset sorted from them (not recorded which). The TCR comes from an adult woman who had mild COVID-19 (a few samples of this study predate the infection). Cell type and time point are not known. V usage is TRBV5-1 and J usage is TRBJ2-7; D is unresolved. The CDR3 region is CASRVGTQSYEQYF. DNA of the CDR3: TGCGCCAGCAGGGTGGGAACACAATCCTACGAGCAGTACTTC.